A selection of T cell receptor beta chains follows, all from one sample in a study of graft-versus-host responses after intestinal transplantation. Sequencing was performed with immunoSEQ multiplex PCR; in TCRdb, only in-frame clones are kept and a portion is missing. Found here are about 8,000 clones, roughly 31% of them singletons; the top ten hold roughly 2.1%. Here the sequenced sample was alloreactive CD8+ T cells from a mixed lymphocyte reaction culture, taken before intestinal transplant. These receptors were obtained from a human patient who received an intestinal transplant. Each CDR3 is given with its conserved first and last residue. A D gene is named only where the DNA matches it firmly. Clone size, where shown, is once, few, many, or a class for clones that have expanded.

cdr3_aa,cdr3_nt,j_call,v_call,clone_size,d_call
CASSHGAGTSYEQYF,TGCGCCAGCAGCCATGGAGCCGGGACTAGCTACGAGCAGTACTTC,TRBJ2-7,TRBV4-1,medium-sized,TRBD2
CASSLGSYYEQYF,TGTGCCAGCAGTTTGGGTAGCTACTACGAGCAGTACTTC,TRBJ2-7,TRBV6-5,medium-sized,.
CAWTLTGGAYNEQFF,TGTGCCTGGACCCTCACAGGGGGCGCTTACAATGAGCAGTTCTTC,TRBJ2-1,TRBV30,few,TRBD1
CASSQGFVRGTGWWEVQETQYF,TGTGCCAGCAGCCAAGGTTTCGTTCGCGGGACAGGGTGGTGGGAGGTCCAAGAGACCCAGTACTTC,TRBJ2-5,TRBV14,.,TRBD1
CASSSGTGYRIEAFF,TGTGCCAGCAGTTCCGGGACAGGGTATCGCATTGAAGCTTTCTTT,TRBJ1-1,TRBV27,medium-sized,TRBD1
CASSQGPDLSYEQYF,TGTGCCAGCAGCCAAGGCCCTGACTTATCCTACGAGCAGTACTTC,TRBJ2-7,TRBV4-2,few,.
CASSWMVTGSYEQYF,TGCGCCAGCAGCTGGATGGTGACAGGCTCCTACGAGCAGTACTTC,TRBJ2-7,TRBV4-1,.,.
CASSDSTSGSNEQFF,TGTGCCAGCAGTGACTCGACTAGCGGGAGCAATGAGCAGTTCTTC,TRBJ2-1,TRBV6-4,few,TRBD2
CASSHYQGGNYEQYF,TGCGCCAGCAGCCATTACCAGGGGGGAAACTACGAGCAGTACTTC,TRBJ2-7,TRBV4-1,few,.
CASSVRGQTNSPLHF,TGTGCCAGCAGCGTAAGGGGACAGACTAATTCACCCCTCCACTTT,TRBJ1-6,TRBV9,.,TRBD1
CASSPTGTSGSGSYNEQFF,TGTGCCAGCAGCCCCACAGGGACTAGCGGGTCCGGCTCCTACAATGAGCAGTTCTTC,TRBJ2-1,TRBV5-5,.,TRBD2